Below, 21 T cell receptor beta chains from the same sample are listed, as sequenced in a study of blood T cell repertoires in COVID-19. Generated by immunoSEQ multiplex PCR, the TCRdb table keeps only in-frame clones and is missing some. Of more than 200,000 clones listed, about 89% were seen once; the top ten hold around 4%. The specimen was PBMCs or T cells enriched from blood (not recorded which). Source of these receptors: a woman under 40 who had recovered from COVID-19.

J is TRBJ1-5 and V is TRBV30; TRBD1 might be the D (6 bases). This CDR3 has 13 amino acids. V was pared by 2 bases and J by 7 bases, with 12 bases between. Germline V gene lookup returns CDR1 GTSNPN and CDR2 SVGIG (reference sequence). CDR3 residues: CAWSSGVGQPQHF. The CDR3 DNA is TGTGCCTGGAGTTCAGGGGTGGGACAGCCCCAGCATTTT.

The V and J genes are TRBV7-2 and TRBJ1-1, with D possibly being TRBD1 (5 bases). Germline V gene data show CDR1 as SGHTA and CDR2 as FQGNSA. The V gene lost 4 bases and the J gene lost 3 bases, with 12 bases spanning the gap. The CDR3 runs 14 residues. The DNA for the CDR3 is TGTGCCAGCAGCTGGAGGGGCAGAGACACTGAAGCTTTCTTT. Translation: CASSWRGRDTEAFF.

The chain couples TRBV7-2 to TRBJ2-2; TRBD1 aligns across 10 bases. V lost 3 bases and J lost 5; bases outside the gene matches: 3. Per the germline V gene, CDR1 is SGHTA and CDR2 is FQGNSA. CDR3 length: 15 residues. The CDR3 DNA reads TGTGCCAGCAGCTTCGGGACAGGGGTAACCGGGGAGCTGTTTTTT. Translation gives CASSFGTGVTGELFF.

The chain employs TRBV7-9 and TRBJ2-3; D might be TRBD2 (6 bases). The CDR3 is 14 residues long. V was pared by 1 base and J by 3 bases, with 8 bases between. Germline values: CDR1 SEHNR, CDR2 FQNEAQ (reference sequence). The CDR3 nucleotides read TGTGCCAGCAGCTTAGGGGGGGATACAGATACGCAGTATTTT. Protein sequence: CASSLGGDTDTQYF.

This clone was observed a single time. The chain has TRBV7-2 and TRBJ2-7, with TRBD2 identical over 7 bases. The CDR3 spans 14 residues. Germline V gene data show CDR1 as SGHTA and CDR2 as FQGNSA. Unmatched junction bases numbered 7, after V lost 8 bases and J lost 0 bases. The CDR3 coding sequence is TGTGCCAGCTGCAGCGGGACTACCTCCTACGAGCAGTACTTC. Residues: CASCSGTTSYEQYF.

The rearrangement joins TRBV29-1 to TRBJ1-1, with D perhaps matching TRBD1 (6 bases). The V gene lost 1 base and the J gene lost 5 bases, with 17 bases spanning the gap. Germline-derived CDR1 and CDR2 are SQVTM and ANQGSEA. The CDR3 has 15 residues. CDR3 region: CSVEARGASLTEAFF. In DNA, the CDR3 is TGCAGCGTTGAAGCCCGGGGGGCGAGTTTAACTGAAGCTTTCTTT.

CDR3 nucleotides: TGTGCCAGCATGACCTCGGGGGGAATGAACACTGAAGCTTTCTTT. It is translated as CASMTSGGMNTEAFF. The V gene is TRBV3-1 (or the pseudogene TRBV3-2), the J gene TRBJ1-1, with D possibly TRBD1 on 5 matching bases. The CDR3 contains 15 residues. Trimming removed 7 bases from V and 0 bases from J, with 15 bases in between. The germline V gene encodes CDR1 LGHDT and CDR2 YNNKEL (reference sequence).

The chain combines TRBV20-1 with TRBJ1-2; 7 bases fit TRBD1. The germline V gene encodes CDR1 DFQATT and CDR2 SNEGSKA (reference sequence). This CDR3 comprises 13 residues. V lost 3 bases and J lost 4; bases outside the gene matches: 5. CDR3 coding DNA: TGCAGTGCTAGTGGGGACAGCCTCTATGGCTACACCTTC. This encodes CSASGDSLYGYTF.

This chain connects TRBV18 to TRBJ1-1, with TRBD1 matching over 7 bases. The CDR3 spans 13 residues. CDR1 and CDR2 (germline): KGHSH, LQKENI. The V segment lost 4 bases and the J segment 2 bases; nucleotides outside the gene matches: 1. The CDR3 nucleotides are TGTGCCAGCTCACAGGGGGCCAACACTGAAGCTTTCTTT. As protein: CASSQGANTEAFF.

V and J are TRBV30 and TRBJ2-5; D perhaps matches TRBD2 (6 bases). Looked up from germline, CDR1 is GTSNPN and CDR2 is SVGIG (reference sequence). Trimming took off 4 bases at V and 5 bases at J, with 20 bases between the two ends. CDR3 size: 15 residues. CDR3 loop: CAWTLPGTSGETQYF. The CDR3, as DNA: TGTGCCTGGACTCTTCCCGGGACTTCGGGCGAGACCCAGTACTTC.

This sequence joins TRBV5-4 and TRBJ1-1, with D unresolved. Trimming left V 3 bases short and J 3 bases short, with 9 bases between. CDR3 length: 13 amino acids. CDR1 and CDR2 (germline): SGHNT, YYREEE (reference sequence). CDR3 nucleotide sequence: TGTGCCAGCAGCTCCTCAACGGACACTGAAGCTTTCTTT. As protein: CASSSSTDTEAFF.

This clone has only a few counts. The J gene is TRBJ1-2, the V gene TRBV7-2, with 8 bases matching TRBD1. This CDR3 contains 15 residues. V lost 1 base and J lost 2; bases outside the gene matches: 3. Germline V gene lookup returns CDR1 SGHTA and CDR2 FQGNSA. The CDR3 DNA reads TGTGCCAGCAGCTTAGGCAGGGGGCCCAACTATGGCTACACCTTC. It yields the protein CASSLGRGPNYGYTF.

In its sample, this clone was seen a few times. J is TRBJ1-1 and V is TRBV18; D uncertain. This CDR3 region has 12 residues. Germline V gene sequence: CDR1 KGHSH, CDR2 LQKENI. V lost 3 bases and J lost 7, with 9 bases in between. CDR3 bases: TGTGCCAGCTCACCGGGAGAGGGTGAAGCTTTCTTT. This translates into CASSPGEGEAFF. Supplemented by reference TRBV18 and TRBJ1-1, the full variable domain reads NAGVMQNPRHLVRRRGQEARLRCSPMKGHSHVYWYRQLPEEGLKFMVYLQKENIIDESGMPKERFSAEFPKEGPSILRIQQVVRGDSAAYFCASSPGEGEAFFGQGTRLTVV.

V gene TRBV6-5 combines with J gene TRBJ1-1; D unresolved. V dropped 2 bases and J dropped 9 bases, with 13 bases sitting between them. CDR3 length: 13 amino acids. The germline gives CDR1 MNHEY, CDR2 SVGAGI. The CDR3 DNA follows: TGTGCCAGCAGTTACCTGGACGGGGTAAAAGCTTTCTTT. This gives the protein CASSYLDGVKAFF.

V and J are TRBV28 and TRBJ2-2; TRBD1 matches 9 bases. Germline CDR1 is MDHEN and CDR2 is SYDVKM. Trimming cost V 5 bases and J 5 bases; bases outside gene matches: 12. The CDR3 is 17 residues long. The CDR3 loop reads CASSQQGARPYTGELFF. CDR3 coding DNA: TGTGCCAGCAGTCAACAGGGGGCGCGTCCGTATACCGGGGAGCTGTTTTTT.

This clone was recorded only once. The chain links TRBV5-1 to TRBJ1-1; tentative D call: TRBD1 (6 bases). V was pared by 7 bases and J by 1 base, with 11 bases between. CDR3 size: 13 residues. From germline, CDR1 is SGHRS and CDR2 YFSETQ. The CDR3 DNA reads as TGCGCCAGCTGTAGGACAGCGAACACTGAAGCTTTCTTT. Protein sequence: CASCRTANTEAFF.

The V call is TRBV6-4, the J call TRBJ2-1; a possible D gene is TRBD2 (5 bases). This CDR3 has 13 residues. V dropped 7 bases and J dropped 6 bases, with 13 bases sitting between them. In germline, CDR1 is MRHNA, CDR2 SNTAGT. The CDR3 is CASNEGFINEQFF. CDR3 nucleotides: TGTGCCAGCAACGAGGGCTTCATCAATGAGCAGTTCTTC.

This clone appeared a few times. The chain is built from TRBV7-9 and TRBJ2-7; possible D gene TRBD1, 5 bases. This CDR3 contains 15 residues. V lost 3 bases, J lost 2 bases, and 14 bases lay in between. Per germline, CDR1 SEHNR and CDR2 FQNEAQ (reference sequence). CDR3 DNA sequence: TGTGCCAGCAGCTTTTCGGGCAGGGCGACCTACGAGCAGTACTTC. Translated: CASSFSGRATYEQYF.

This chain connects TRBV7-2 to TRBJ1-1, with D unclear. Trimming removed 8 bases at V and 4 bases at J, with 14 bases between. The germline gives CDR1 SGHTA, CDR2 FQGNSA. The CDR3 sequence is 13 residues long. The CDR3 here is CASFPPAGTEAFF. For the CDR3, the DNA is TGTGCCAGCTTCCCCCCTGCGGGCACTGAAGCTTTCTTT.

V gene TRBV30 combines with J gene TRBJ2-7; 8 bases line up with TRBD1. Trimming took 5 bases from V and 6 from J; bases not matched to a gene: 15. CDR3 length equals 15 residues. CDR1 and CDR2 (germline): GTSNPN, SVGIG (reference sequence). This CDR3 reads CAWQTGVTYSGEQYF. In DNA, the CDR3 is TGTGCCTGGCAGACAGGGGTTACATACTCCGGCGAGCAGTACTTC.

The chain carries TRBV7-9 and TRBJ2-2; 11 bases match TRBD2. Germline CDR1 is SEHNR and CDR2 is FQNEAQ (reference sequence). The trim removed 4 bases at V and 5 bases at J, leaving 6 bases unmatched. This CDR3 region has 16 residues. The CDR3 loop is CASSSRLAGRTGELFF. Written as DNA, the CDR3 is TGTGCCAGCAGCTCCAGACTAGCGGGACGGACCGGGGAGCTGTTTTTT.